Presented here are 18 T cell receptor beta chains from one specimen sequenced in a study of T cell repertoires in cytomegalovirus infection. TCRdb fed the reads into MiXCR, producing one record per CDR3 protein. The table has 700,000 to 900,000 distinct CDR3 sequences, about 28% seen once; the top ten hold less than 15%. Their target antigens are unknown. The sample consisted of cultured CD8+ T cells from PBMCs, taken from culture after CMV antigen stimulation. These receptors all come from a human donor in good health (CMV status not recorded). Some clones in this sample may be carry-over from other donors' samples.

Only a few counts were recorded for this clonotype. CDR3 residues: CASSSLGDNTGELFF. In DNA form, the CDR3 reads TGTGCCAGCAGTTCCCTAGGGGACAACACCGGGGAGCTGTTTTTT. The chain uses TRBV27 and TRBJ2-2; D is perhaps TRBD1 or TRBD2 (5 bases each). Trimming stripped 4 bases from V and 2 bases from J, with 11 bases between. CDR3 length: 15 residues. Germline V gene sequence: CDR1 MNHEY, CDR2 SMNVEV (reference sequence).

This clonotype was counted only a few times. DNA for the CDR3: TGCGCCAGCAGCCAAGTAGTCGGCAGGGGGAATGGCTACACCTTC. The encoded protein is CASSQVVGRGNGYTF. This chain uses TRBV4-1 with TRBJ1-2, with 7 bases fitting TRBD1. Germline CDR1 and CDR2: MGHRA and YSYEKL. The CDR3 consists of 15 residues. V lost 1 base and J lost 6; bases outside the gene matches: 8.

This clonotype was found a few times. The chain carries TRBV5-4 and TRBJ2-5; D is unclear. The V end lost 1 base, the J end lost 0 bases, and 10 bases lay between the germline ends. The CDR3 is made up of 15 amino acids. Germline V CDR1 and CDR2: SGHNT, YYREEE (reference sequence). This chain's CDR3 is CASSLSITYQETQYF. The CDR3 DNA reads as TGTGCCAGCAGCTTGAGTATCACCTACCAAGAGACCCAGTACTTC.

This chain uses TRBV3-1 with TRBJ2-1, with TRBD2 matching 9 bases. This CDR3 has 17 residues. Germline assignment: CDR1 LGHDT and CDR2 YNNKEL (reference sequence). V lost 1 base, J lost 0 bases, and 4 bases stayed unmatched. CDR3: CASSQGLAGSSYNEQFF. CDR3 in DNA: TGTGCCAGCAGCCAAGGTCTAGCGGGAAGCTCCTACAATGAGCAGTTCTTC.

This chain uses TRBV4-3 with TRBJ2-1; TRBD2 aligns across 9 bases. This CDR3 contains 17 residues. The ends lost 1 base at V and 4 bases at J; junction bases unmatched: 8. CDR1 and CDR2 from the germline V gene are LGHNA and YSLEER. The CDR3 nucleotides are TGCGCCAGCAGCCAAGTGGAAGCGGGGGGAAGATACAATGAGCAGTTCTTC. Its protein product is CASSQVEAGGRYNEQFF.

This clonotype was seen only a few times. The chain joins TRBV19 to TRBJ1-2; no reliable D call. Looked up from germline, CDR1 is LNHDA and CDR2 is SQIVND (reference sequence). V dropped 10 bases and J dropped 4 bases, with 16 bases sitting between them. This CDR3 has 13 amino acids. The CDR3 loop reads CATNPDGPYGYTF. The CDR3 DNA is TGTGCCACGAACCCGGACGGACCCTATGGCTACACCTTC. The full variable domain, rest sourced from reference TRBV19 and TRBJ1-2, is DGGITQSPKYLFRKEGQNVTLSCEQNLNHDAMYWYRQDPGQGLRLIYYSQIVNDFQKGDIAEGYSVSREKKESFPLTVTSAQKNPTAFYLCATNPDGPYGYTFGSGTRLTVV.

A remark on this clonotype: A much larger clone lies a single base off, so this may be a read error. This sequence joins TRBV9 and TRBJ2-1; D not resolved. CDR1 and CDR2 from the germline V gene are SGDLS and YYNGEE. V lost 4 bases and J lost 8, with 7 bases in between. The CDR3 is 11 amino acids. CDR3 sequence (DNA): TGTGCCAGCAGCTCCCAGGATGAGCAGTTCTTC. It is translated as CASSSQDEQFF.

This clonotype was detected only a few times. CDR3 nucleotides: TGTGCCAGCAGTGATTTCGAGGGACTCCACGAGCAGTACTTC. Encoded protein: CASSDFEGLHEQYF. The V and J genes are TRBV7-9 and TRBJ2-7; D perhaps matches TRBD2 (6 bases). The CDR3 sequence is 14 residues long. The germline CDR1 and CDR2 sequences are SEHNR and FQNEAQ (reference sequence). V lost 6 bases and J 5 bases, leaving 17 bases between the germline ends.

This chain connects TRBV7-9 to TRBJ2-7; 11 positions agree with TRBD1. Per germline, CDR1 SEHNR and CDR2 FQNEAQ (reference sequence). CDR3 length: 19 residues. V lost 3 bases and J lost 2; bases outside the gene matches: 15. The CDR3 sequence: CASSFPGQGDLGAPYEQYF. In nucleotides, the CDR3 is TGTGCCAGCAGCTTCCCGGGACAGGGGGATTTGGGGGCTCCCTACGAGCAGTACTTC.

There are a few counts of this clonotype. The chain employs TRBV6-1 and TRBJ2-7; D is ambiguous. Trimming pared 3 bases from V and 7 bases from J, leaving 10 bases between. CDR3 size: 12 residues. Germline values: CDR1 MNHNS, CDR2 SASEGT. CDR3 sequence reads: CASSEGSREQYV. The DNA for the CDR3 is TGTGCCAGCAGTGAGGGATCGAGAGAGCAGTACGTC.

This clonotype showed up many times. The genes are TRBV7-8 and TRBJ2-1; a possible D gene is TRBD1 (5 bases). V was clipped by 2 bases and J by 10 bases, with 15 bases between them. The CDR3 has 14 residues. Germline V gene data show CDR1 as SGHVS and CDR2 as FQNEAQ. CDR3: CASSLRGPPGEQFF. The CDR3 coding sequence is TGTGCCAGCAGCTTAAGGGGTCCGCCCGGAGAGCAGTTCTTC.

This clonotype turned up a few times. The V call is TRBV10-2, the J call TRBJ2-7; D may match TRBD1 or TRBD2 (6 bases each). V lost 5 bases, J lost 1 base, and 21 bases lay in between. Germline CDR1 WSHSY, CDR2 SAAADI. The length of the CDR3 is 17 residues. CDR3 nucleotides: TGCGCCAGCAGTCCGCCACTAGGTCGGGGGCGATCCTACGAGCAGTACTTC. Its protein product is CASSPPLGRGRSYEQYF.

The chain employs TRBV12-3 or TRBV12-4 and TRBJ1-2; tentative D call: TRBD1 (5 bases). This CDR3 has 16 residues. Trimming cost V 4 bases and J 2 bases, with 17 bases left between them. The CDR3 nucleotides are TGTGCCAGCAGTTGGAGGAGGGACGGAAGAAACTATGGCTACACCTTC. It translates to CASSWRRDGRNYGYTF.

Only a few counts were recorded for this clonotype. This rearrangement joins TRBV7-9 to TRBJ1-2, with a weak D call TRBD1 (6 bases). This CDR3 region has 14 residues. The V gene lost 5 bases and the J gene lost 1 base, with 11 bases spanning the gap. The germline CDR1 and CDR2 sequences are SEHNR and FQNEAQ (reference sequence). CDR3 DNA sequence: TGTGCCAGCAGCGGCGGACAGTATAACTATGGCTACACCTTC. Encoded protein: CASSGGQYNYGYTF.

This rearrangement joins TRBV4-2 to TRBJ2-7, with D perhaps TRBD2 (6 bases). Between the trimmed V and J ends, which lost 4 bases and 6 bases, there was a span of 19 bases. Per the germline V gene, CDR1 is LGHNA and CDR2 is YNFKEQ. The CDR3 covers 15 residues. The CDR3 DNA sequence: TGTGCCAGCAGCCCGGACGGAGGGCTCGTTGGCGAGCAGTACTTC. Protein sequence: CASSPDGGLVGEQYF.

The V call is TRBV28, the J call TRBJ2-1; 13 nucleotides match TRBD2. J was trimmed by 5 bases and V by 5 bases; bases with no gene match: 6. Germline V gene sequence: CDR1 MDHEN, CDR2 SYDVKM. This CDR3 spans 16 amino acids. The CDR3 DNA reads as TGTGCCAGCAGTCGGGGACTAGCGGGGCGTGACAATGAGCAGTTCTTC. It translates to CASSRGLAGRDNEQFF.

CDR3 loop: CASSTGFHRATGELFF. The CDR3 nucleotides are TGTGCCAGCAGTACCGGATTTCACAGGGCCACCGGGGAGCTGTTTTTT. The chain is built from TRBV12-3 or TRBV12-4 and TRBJ2-2; D might be TRBD1 (6 bases). The CDR3 contains 16 residues. Trimming cost V 5 bases and J 4 bases, with 17 bases left between them.

Here the CDR3 reads CASSYIAPRNTGELFF. In nucleotides, the CDR3 is TGCGCCAGCAGTTATATTGCCCCGAGGAACACCGGGGAGCTGTTTTTT. The V gene is TRBV10-2, the J gene TRBJ2-2; unclear D gene. V lost 5 bases to trimming and J lost 1 base, with 14 bases between them. This CDR3 has 16 amino acids. CDR1 and CDR2 from the germline V gene are WSHSY and SAAADI.